This TCR beta chain was documented in a study of CD8+ T cells in alopecia areata. Sequencing relied on a cDNA template that was reverse transcribed from extracted RNA. Libraries were prepared by immunoSEQ multiplex PCR; TCRdb keeps only in-frame clonotypes and omits some of them. The sample includes over 100,000 clones, roughly three fifths seen only once; the top ten take more than 9%. V lost 2 bases, J lost 2 bases, and 2 bases stayed unmatched. The germline gives CDR1 MNHEY, CDR2 SMNVEV (reference sequence). The CDR3 is made up of 14 amino acids. Regarding treatment: oral pan-JAK inhibitor, 5-10 mg twice daily.

The source is a human donor with alopecia areata. Here the sequenced sample was CD8+ T cells sorted from blood, taken at week 24, from a patient treated with tofacitinib. The chain joins TRBV27 to TRBJ1-1, with TRBD1 identical over 7 bases. CDR3 region: CASSLRQGNTEAFF. The CDR3 nucleotides read TGTGCCAGCAGTTTACGACAGGGAAACACTGAAGCTTTCTTT.